This TCR beta chain was recovered during a study of CD8 T cells in ankylosing spondylitis (dated by TCRdb to the late 2010s). With regard to the full study: T cell receptor beta repertoires were profiled in healthy donors and ankylosing spondylitis patients so that disease-linked TCR variants could be found. Peripheral blood was sampled, and synovial fluid was also collected from ankylosing spondylitis patients. In total, the full study cohort was made up of some 110 healthy donors and more than 20 ankylosing spondylitis patients. General findings and caveats noted by the study authors: A CD8+ phenotype was shown by the disease-linked clones, which were found at relatively low frequencies in peripheral blood. Some motif variants had previously been reported in the synovial fluid and blood of reactive arthritis patients, which suggests shared mechanisms of disease initiation. According to the report, matched synovial fluid samples from ankylosing spondylitis patients were significantly enriched for the disease-linked clones. Blood from ankylosing spondylitis patients appeared to be characterized by a TCR beta motif composed of under ten highly homologous amino acid variants.

The reads were generated on an Illumina HiSeq 2500. TCR beta libraries were prepared by quantitative 5'-RACE with molecular barcodes. The authors processed their data as follows. Disease-linked TCR variants were identified with a new computational method built on a probabilistic model of VDJ rearrangement. The public reads were reanalyzed by TCRdb: fastp trimming at Q25, MiXCR alignment, in-frame beta chains only. Entries that share a CDR3 protein sequence are merged under the most common genes and DNA. The V and J calls follow TCRdb's processing rather than the paper's. The sample includes under 9,000 distinct CDR3 sequences, with over 7.5% observed a single time. The top ten clones comprise under 30% of the sample. Based on its abundance in the sample, this clonotype is medium-sized (0.01 to 0.1%). Its antigen remains undetermined. Base qualities are not provided; no much larger clone lies one nucleotide away.

CDR1 SGDLS and CDR2 YYNGEE are derived from the germline V gene. The CDR3 covers 14 residues, taking in both the cysteine and the phenylalanine. CDR3 DNA is the only sequence kept; it has 42 bases, read in frame from the first base. The germline ends are 11 bases apart after V is trimmed by 3 bases and J by 5 bases. Sequencing input: blood, either unsorted or a sorted T cell fraction (not recorded which). The chain is encoded by TRBV9 joined to TRBJ2-2; the D segment is perhaps TRBD1 or TRBD2, each sharing 5 matched bases. This TCR was recovered from a male donor with ankylosing spondylitis or in good health (not recorded which). This receptor carries the CDR3 CASSEGRGTGELFF. The sequenced DNA is TGTGCCAGCAGCGAGGGACGGGGAACCGGGGAGCTGTTTTTT.